This entry is about one T cell receptor (beta chain). What it recognizes is unknown. The source of the sample is a study of shared clonotypes between healthy human individuals. Findings and caveats of the study: Clonotypes shared by all four sorted-subset donors had higher generation probabilities than non-shared clonotypes. Memory subsets had estimated richness that was generally smaller than that of naive subsets. In a few donors, about 5% of naive CD4 clonotypes appeared in common.

Trimming took off 7 bases at V and 1 base at J, with 7 bases between the two ends. Germline loops: CDR1 SNHLY, CDR2 FYNNEI. The CDR3 covers 12 residues. At the deep level, the assay was run. Clones were read by immunoSEQ multiplex PCR, and TCRdb kept only the in-frame ones, dropping some. Of roughly 1,800,000 clones in the sample, approximately 94% are singletons; the top ten hold around 1.2%. Terminally differentiated effector memory CD45RA+ cells were excluded by CCR7 positive selection of CD45RO-negative cells. This chain connects TRBV2 to TRBJ1-1; no clear D. The sequence was collected from a man aged 18 to 30 in good health. Sequenced: naive CD8+ T cells sorted from blood. CDR3 nucleotide sequence: TGTGCCAGCAATGCAGAGAACACTGAAGCTTTCTTT. This encodes CASNAENTEAFF. The entire variable domain, with the rest obtained from reference TRBV2 and TRBJ1-1, is as follows: EPEVTQTPSHQVTQMGQEVILRCVPISNHLYFYWYRQILGQKVEFLVSFYNNEISEKSEIFDDQFSVERPDGSNFTLKIRSTKLEDSAMYFCASNAENTEAFFGQGTRLTVV.